This T cell receptor (beta chain) is drawn from a study of cytotoxic CD8 clonotypes in ibrutinib-treated CLL. Study-wide background: The group held under twelve relapsed/refractory and about 15 treatment-naive patients, with 17 IGHV unmutated. Following treatment for a median around 13 months, range 6 to 36, response samples were then taken. General observations from the study: Few clonotypes were public, and these shrank or held steady under treatment.

This clone was recorded a few times. Its antigen remains unknown. This CDR3 is built from 15 residues. Germline V gene lookup returns CDR1 MNHEY and CDR2 SMNVEV (reference sequence). V lost 3 bases, J lost 0 bases, and 8 bases lay in between. TCRdb keeps only in-frame clones here, not all; method: immunoSEQ multiplex PCR. Altogether about 74,000 clones are present, 80% being singletons, with the ten largest covering 7.5% to 9.5%. This receptor was taken from a human donor with chronic lymphocytic leukemia. Sequenced here: PBMCs, sampled at disease progression, from a patient treated with ibrutinib. The J gene is TRBJ2-2, the V gene TRBV27; no clear D. The CDR3 region has the DNA TGTGCCAGCAGTTTCTCGGAAACGAACACCGGGGAGCTGTTTTTT. Translating it yields CASSFSETNTGELFF.